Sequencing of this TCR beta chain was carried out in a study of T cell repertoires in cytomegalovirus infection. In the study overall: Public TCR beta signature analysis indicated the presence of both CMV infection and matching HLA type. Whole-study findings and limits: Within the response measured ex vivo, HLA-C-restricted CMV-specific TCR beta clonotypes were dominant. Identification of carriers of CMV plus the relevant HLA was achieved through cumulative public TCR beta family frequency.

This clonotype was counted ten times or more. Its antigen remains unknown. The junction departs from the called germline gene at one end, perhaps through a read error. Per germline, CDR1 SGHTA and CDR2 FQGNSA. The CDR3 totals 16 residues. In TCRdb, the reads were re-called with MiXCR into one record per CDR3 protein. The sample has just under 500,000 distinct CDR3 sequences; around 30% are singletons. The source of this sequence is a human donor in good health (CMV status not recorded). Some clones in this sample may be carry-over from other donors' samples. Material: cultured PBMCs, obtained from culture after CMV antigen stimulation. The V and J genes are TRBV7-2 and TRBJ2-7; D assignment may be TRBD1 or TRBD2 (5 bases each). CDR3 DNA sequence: TGTGCCAGCACCTTAGGGATGGCAGGGAGCTCCTACGAGCAGTACTTC. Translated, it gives CASTLGMAGSSYEQYF.